These 29 T cell receptor beta chains were all obtained from the same sample, sequenced in a study of blood T cell repertoires in COVID-19. The data were produced by immunoSEQ multiplex PCR, yet TCRdb's version contains in-frame clones alone and is incomplete. Of about 220,000 clones in the sample, around 81% are singletons; the top ten hold around 2.7%. The sample comprised peripheral blood. Source of these receptors: a woman in her twenties or thirties who had recovered from COVID-19.

This rearrangement joins TRBV7-3 to TRBJ2-1, with D unresolved. Trimming removed 1 base at V and 3 bases at J, with 10 bases between. The CDR3 extends over 15 amino acids. Germline V gene sequence: CDR1 SGHTA, CDR2 FQGTGA. CDR3: CASSLSGANYNEQFF. DNA for the CDR3: TGTGCCAGCAGCTTAAGCGGAGCCAACTACAATGAGCAGTTCTTC.

About this clone: This sample includes further DNA sequences coding for the same CDR3. This rearrangement joins TRBV9 to TRBJ2-1; 7 bases fit TRBD2. V shed 0 bases, J shed 1 base, and the junction held 1 base outside the gene matches. Germline CDR1 and CDR2: SGDLS and YYNGEE. There are 15 residues in the CDR3. In nucleotides, the CDR3 is TGTGCCAGCAGCGTAGGCGGGAGATCCTACAATGAGCAGTTCTTC. Its translation: CASSVGGRSYNEQFF.

V is TRBV20-1 and J is TRBJ1-1, with 7 bases fitting TRBD1. J was trimmed by 8 bases and V by 3 bases; bases with no gene match: 0. Germline CDR1 reads DFQATT; CDR2 reads SNEGSKA (reference sequence). The CDR3 covers 10 residues. The CDR3 sequence: CSARGQEAFF. The CDR3 nucleotides are TGCAGTGCTAGGGGACAGGAAGCTTTCTTT.

In this sample, this clone turned up a few times. The CDR3 sequence: CASSSGDSSLTIYGYTF. As DNA, the CDR3 is TGTGCCAGCAGCTCCGGGGACAGCTCCCTGACGATTTATGGCTACACCTTC. J is TRBJ1-2 and V is TRBV11-2; 7 positions agree with TRBD1. Trimming removed 4 bases from V and 5 bases from J; junction bases left unmatched: 16. The CDR3 totals 17 residues. Germline V gene data show CDR1 as SGHAT and CDR2 as FQNNGV.

The chain has TRBV10-3 and TRBJ1-2; D not resolved. The V gene's germline CDR1 is ENHRY and CDR2 SYGVKD. Trimming left V 4 bases short and J 2 bases short, with 11 bases between. The CDR3 totals 14 residues. The CDR3 here is CAISGHRGNYGYTF. Written as DNA, the CDR3 is TGTGCCATCAGTGGCCACAGAGGGAACTATGGCTACACCTTC.

The V gene is TRBV6-1, the J gene TRBJ1-2, with TRBD1 matching 8 bases. Per germline, CDR1 MNHNS and CDR2 SASEGT. This CDR3 has 14 residues. The ends lost 2 bases at V and 8 bases at J; junction bases unmatched: 7. Here the CDR3 reads CASSESRGPWGYTF. The CDR3 region has the DNA TGTGCCAGCAGTGAATCCAGGGGGCCTTGGGGCTACACCTTC.

The chain uses TRBV28 and TRBJ1-1; D not resolved. The V end was cut by 7 bases, the J end by 3 bases, with 15 bases between. The germline V gene has CDR1 MDHEN and CDR2 SYDVKM. This CDR3 spans 14 amino acids. CDR3 nucleotides: TGTGCCAGCACCTTGACTCATGGGTACACTGAAGCTTTCTTT. This encodes CASTLTHGYTEAFF.

Details on this clone: An end of the junction differs from the germline gene, which may be a read error. CDR3 coding DNA: TGTGCCTGGAGTGTAGGGACAGGGTTTGGAGACACCATATATTTT. Protein product: CAWSVGTGFGDTIYF. The chain carries TRBV30 and TRBJ1-3, with 9 bases that match TRBD1. This CDR3 region has 15 residues. Looked up from germline, CDR1 is GTSNPN and CDR2 is SVGIG (reference sequence).

This clone was seen more than once but under ten times. V and J are TRBV12-3 or TRBV12-4 and TRBJ1-1; unclear D gene. The CDR3 length is 13 residues. Trimming stripped 5 bases from V and 3 bases from J, with 10 bases between. For the CDR3, the DNA is TGTGCCAGCAGTCCCCGGTTGGACACTGAAGCTTTCTTT. It encodes CASSPRLDTEAFF.

V gene TRBV7-6 combines with J gene TRBJ2-3; tentatively, D is TRBD2 (6 bases). CDR1 and CDR2 from the germline V gene are SGHVS and FNYEAQ. CDR3 size: 16 residues. V dropped 1 base and J dropped 0 bases, with 11 bases sitting between them. CDR3 nucleotides: TGTGCCAGCAGCTTAGATAAGCGGGCTAGCACAGATACGCAGTATTTT. Its translation is CASSLDKRASTDTQYF.

The chain joins TRBV28 to TRBJ2-7, with TRBD1 as a possible D gene (5 bases). The V gene lost 1 base and the J gene lost 5 bases, with 15 bases spanning the gap. This CDR3 spans 15 amino acids. Germline V gene data show CDR1 as MDHEN and CDR2 as SYDVKM. As DNA, the CDR3 is TGTGCCAGCAGTTTATTGGACACCCTCGACGACGAGCAGTACTTC. It encodes CASSLLDTLDDEQYF.

This sequence joins TRBV27 and TRBJ2-7, with TRBD2 as a possible D gene (6 bases). CDR3 length: 13 residues. CDR1 is MNHEY and CDR2 is SMNVEV in the germline V gene (reference sequence). The V end was cut by 5 bases, the J end by 10 bases, with 18 bases between. The CDR3 sequence is CASSDRSGTPQYF. In nucleotides, the CDR3 is TGTGCCAGCAGTGACCGGTCCGGGACTCCTCAGTACTTC.

This chain links TRBV9 with TRBJ1-3, with D unresolved. CDR1 SGDLS and CDR2 YYNGEE come from the germline V gene. The CDR3 loop spans 11 amino acids. The V end lost 4 bases, the J end lost 4 bases, and 3 bases lay between the germline ends. The CDR3 region has the DNA TGTGCCAGCAGCCGGGGAAACACCATATATTTT. This gives the protein CASSRGNTIYF. The full variable domain, with the rest looked up from reference TRBV9 and TRBJ1-3, is DSGVTQTPKHLITATGQRVTLRCSPRSGDLSVYWYQQSLDQGLQFLIQYYNGEERAKGNILERFSAQQFPDLHSELNLSSLELGDSALYFCASSRGNTIYFGEGSWLTVV.

On this clone itself: Other DNA sequences in the same sample also yield this CDR3. The gene calls are TRBV27 and TRBJ2-7; the D gene is possibly TRBD2 (6 bases). This CDR3 is built from 13 residues. V lost 2 bases and J 2 bases, leaving 7 bases between the germline ends. Germline CDR1 and CDR2: MNHEY and SMNVEV (reference sequence). The CDR3 DNA reads TGTGCCAGCAGTTTACGCGGGGCCTACGAGCAGTACTTC. Translating it yields CASSLRGAYEQYF.

V and J are TRBV6-5 and TRBJ1-5, with D hard to call. Germline V gene sequence: CDR1 MNHEY, CDR2 SVGAGI. Trimming left V 7 bases short and J 7 bases short, with 14 bases between. The CDR3 loop spans 13 amino acids. CDR3 in amino acids: CASTDGDLQPQHF. The CDR3 nucleotides read TGTGCCAGCACCGACGGGGATTTGCAGCCCCAGCATTTT.

The chain has TRBV5-1 and TRBJ2-7; TRBD1 agrees at 7 bases. The V gene end was trimmed by 4 bases and the J gene end by 1 base; junction bases not matched to a gene: 11. Per the germline V gene, CDR1 is SGHRS and CDR2 is YFSETQ. The CDR3 is 16 residues long. The CDR3 here is CASSPLPDRQSYEQYF. The CDR3 bases are TGCGCCAGCAGCCCCCTCCCGGACAGGCAATCCTACGAGCAGTACTTC.

This rearrangement joins TRBV9 to TRBJ1-1, with 7 bases aligning to TRBD1. V shed 0 bases and J 3 bases; nucleotides not matched to a gene: 2. This CDR3 comprises 14 residues. Germline V lookup: CDR1 SGDLS, CDR2 YYNGEE. CDR3 amino acids: CASSVGQGDTEAFF. The CDR3 bases are TGTGCCAGCAGCGTAGGACAGGGTGACACTGAAGCTTTCTTT. Supplemented by reference TRBV9 and TRBJ1-1, the full variable domain reads DSGVTQTPKHLITATGQRVTLRCSPRSGDLSVYWYQQSLDQGLQFLIQYYNGEERAKGNILERFSAQQFPDLHSELNLSSLELGDSALYFCASSVGQGDTEAFFGQGTRLTVV.

The chain joins TRBV25-1 to TRBJ2-1; 7 bases are shared with TRBD1. The CDR3 is made up of 15 amino acids. Germline loops: CDR1 MGHDK, CDR2 SYGVNS. V shed 5 bases, J shed 3 bases, and the junction held 7 bases outside the gene matches. CDR3 coding DNA: TGTGCCAGCAGTCTACGGACAGGAATCTACAATGAGCAGTTCTTC. It translates to CASSLRTGIYNEQFF. The variable domain in full, completed from reference TRBV25-1 and TRBJ2-1, reads EADIYQTPRYLVIGTGKKITLECSQTMGHDKMYWYQQDPGMELHLIHYSYGVNSTEKGDLSSESTVSRIRTEHFPLTLESARPSHTSQYLCASSLRTGIYNEQFFGPGTRLTVL.

CDR3 amino acids: CASSPTRDGNEQYF. In DNA form, the CDR3 reads TGTGCCAGCAGTCCCACTAGGGATGGGAACGAGCAGTACTTC. The gene calls are TRBV27 and TRBJ2-7, with D possibly being TRBD2 (5 bases). Germline-derived CDR1 and CDR2 are MNHEY and SMNVEV (reference sequence). The CDR3 is 14 amino acids. V gave up 5 bases and J gave up 5 bases, with 16 bases separating them.

The V gene is TRBV27, the J gene TRBJ2-1; TRBD1 agrees at 7 bases. V was pared by 6 bases and J by 6 bases, with 11 bases of the junction left unmatched. Germline V gene sequence: CDR1 MNHEY, CDR2 SMNVEV (reference sequence). The CDR3 extends over 15 amino acids. In DNA form, the CDR3 reads TGTGCCAGCAGCCTCTCAGGGGGTCCACCCAATGAGCAGTTCTTC. It yields the protein CASSLSGGPPNEQFF.

The chain joins TRBV5-1 to TRBJ1-1; weak D call: TRBD1 (6 bases). This CDR3 contains 16 residues. CDR1 is SGHRS, CDR2 YFSETQ, per germline. The V end lost 0 bases, the J end lost 4 bases, and 16 bases lay between the germline ends. CDR3 bases: TGCGCCAGCAGCTTGGTAGCAGGGGCACTGGGCACTGAAGCTTTCTTT. Translating it yields CASSLVAGALGTEAFF. Using reference TRBV5-1 and TRBJ1-1 for the parts outside the CDR3, the full variable domain is KAGVTQTPRYLIKTRGQQVTLSCSPISGHRSVSWYQQTPGQGLQFLFEYFSETQRNKGNFPGRFSGRQFSNSRSEMNVSTLELGDSALYLCASSLVAGALGTEAFFGQGTRLTVV.

V is TRBV2 and J is TRBJ2-1; 11 bases align to TRBD2. Germline lookup yields CDR1 SNHLY and CDR2 FYNNEI. This CDR3 is 15 amino acids long. Trimming took 6 bases from V and 5 from J; bases not matched to a gene: 6. CDR3 nucleotides: TGTGCCAGCAGAAAGGGGACTAGCGGAAACAATGAGCAGTTCTTC. Amino acids: CASRKGTSGNNEQFF.

The gene calls are TRBV27 and TRBJ2-1; a possible D gene is TRBD1 (6 bases). This CDR3 spans 13 amino acids. V gave up 6 bases and J gave up 5 bases, with 11 bases separating them. CDR1 is MNHEY and CDR2 is SMNVEV in the germline V gene (reference sequence). The CDR3 DNA sequence: TGTGCCAGCAGCCAACAGGGAAACAATGAGCAGTTCTTC. It encodes CASSQQGNNEQFF.

This chain links TRBV7-7 with TRBJ2-2, with 7 bases aligning to TRBD1. Germline V gene sequence: CDR1 SSHAT, CDR2 FNYEAQ (reference sequence). The CDR3 contains 17 residues. Losses at the gene ends were 1 base for V and 0 bases for J; bases not matched to a gene: 5. CDR3 protein: CASSLEAGTANTGELFF. The CDR3, as DNA: TGTGCCAGCAGCTTAGAAGCCGGGACAGCGAACACCGGGGAGCTGTTTTTT.

The V call is TRBV28, the J call TRBJ2-3; 9 bases are shared with TRBD2. The CDR3 is 14 amino acids. With 8 bases clipped from V and 2 bases from J, the junction kept 5 bases outside the gene matches. Germline V gives CDR1 MDHEN, CDR2 SYDVKM. The DNA for the CDR3 is TGTGCCAGCCGTAGCGGGAGTGTCACAGATACGCAGTATTTT. Protein product: CASRSGSVTDTQYF.

This clone was recorded a few times. The rearrangement uses TRBV18 and TRBJ1-3; D is undetermined. Germline V lookup: CDR1 KGHSH, CDR2 LQKENI. This CDR3 is 17 amino acids long. The V gene lost 3 bases and the J gene lost 2 bases, with 17 bases spanning the gap. The CDR3 protein is CASSPPGGPEPGNTIYF. DNA of the CDR3: TGTGCCAGCTCACCGCCCGGTGGGCCAGAACCTGGAAACACCATATATTTT.

This clone was found a few times. The chain has TRBV7-9 and TRBJ1-2, with no clear D. The CDR3 is 13 residues long. V was shortened by 5 bases and J by 5 bases, with 12 bases between the two germline ends. The germline V gene has CDR1 SEHNR and CDR2 FQNEAQ (reference sequence). The CDR3 sequence is CASSPPRVYGYTF. CDR3 sequence (DNA): TGTGCCAGCAGCCCGCCGCGGGTGTATGGCTACACCTTC.

The chain is built from TRBV11-3 and TRBJ2-3; D not certain. This CDR3 region has 12 residues. The V end was cut by 3 bases, the J end by 4 bases, with 5 bases between. Germline CDR1 is SGHNT and CDR2 is YENEEA. CDR3 sequence (DNA): TGTGCCAGCAGCTTGCAGTCAGATACGCAGTATTTT. Residues: CASSLQSDTQYF.

V usage is TRBV3-1 (or the pseudogene TRBV3-2) and J usage is TRBJ2-5, with TRBD2 matching over 9 bases. The CDR3 contains 14 residues. Losses at the gene ends were 5 bases for V and 2 bases for J; bases not matched to a gene: 3. Germline CDR1 and CDR2: LGHDT and YNNKEL (reference sequence). The CDR3 loop is CASSFSGSQETQYF. Written as DNA, the CDR3 is TGTGCCAGCAGCTTTAGCGGGAGTCAAGAGACCCAGTACTTC.